This TCR beta chain was recovered during a study of blood T cells in healthy people across ages. General study points: It was the long-lived donors that had more naive CD4+ cells and higher diversity than aged donors. Expanded clonotype shifts may have been confounded, as the donors had an unknown CMV status.

V gave up 3 bases and J gave up 9 bases; unmatched junction bases: 5. Germline CDR1 reads SNHLY; CDR2 reads FYNNEI. The CDR3 is 13 residues long. With a J-beta primer mix and a sample-barcoded 5' primer, a second PCR ran 7 to 11 cycles. Tagging of each cDNA molecule was performed by a template-switch adaptor with 12 random nucleotides. One entry per CDR3 protein, called by TCRdb with MiXCR from the 5' RACE reads. The sample has hundreds of thousands of distinct CDR3 sequences, about 47% seen once. Each sample provided at least 6 micrograms of extracted total RNA. This clonotype was detected a few times. Its antigen is not known.

The sequenced sample was blood. The clonotype originates from a man older than 75 in good health. The chain combines TRBV2 with TRBJ2-1, with 7 bases that match TRBD1. The CDR3 DNA follows: TGTGCCAGCAGTGATGGACAGGCGGGTGAGCAGTTCTTC. This encodes CASSDGQAGEQFF. The full variable domain, rest sourced from reference TRBV2 and TRBJ2-1, is EPEVTQTPSHQVTQMGQEVILRCVPISNHLYFYWYRQILGQKVEFLVSFYNNEISEKSEIFDDQFSVERPDGSNFTLKIRSTKLEDSAMYFCASSDGQAGEQFFGPGTRLTVL.